A selection of T cell receptor beta chains follows, all from one sample in a study of shared clonotypes between healthy human individuals. The repertoire was sequenced with immunoSEQ multiplex PCR; TCRdb's copy has only in-frame clones and lacks some. This table holds over 850,000 clones, around 78% found once. Sequenced input: memory CD4+ T cells from PBMCs. Every receptor here comes from a man aged 18-30 years in good health. Some clones in this sample may be carry-over from other donors' samples. The CDR3 runs from the conserved cysteine through the conserved F or W. A D gene is named only where the DNA matches it firmly. Expanded clones are given a class, and other clones once, few, many or no size at all.

v_gene: TRBV9; d_gene: -; abundance: -; j_gene: TRBJ2-3; CDR3aa: CASSVGGTADTQYF; CDR3nt: TGTGCCAGCAGCGTGGGCGGGACCGCAGATACGCAGTATTTT
v_gene: TRBV5-5; d_gene: -; abundance: -; j_gene: TRBJ1-1; CDR3aa: CASSFGDSTEAFF; CDR3nt: TGTGCCAGCAGCTTCGGGGACTCCACTGAAGCTTTCTTT
v_gene: TRBV5-1; d_gene: TRBD1; abundance: -; j_gene: TRBJ1-2; CDR3aa: CASSSWRQGYGYTF; CDR3nt: TGCGCCAGCAGCTCGTGGCGACAGGGGTATGGCTACACCTTC
v_gene: TRBV28; d_gene: -; abundance: -; j_gene: TRBJ2-4; CDR3aa: CASSVVGDWDIQYF; CDR3nt: TGTGCCAGCAGTGTAGTAGGGGACTGGGACATTCAGTACTTC
v_gene: TRBV28; d_gene: -; abundance: -; j_gene: TRBJ2-4; CDR3aa: CASSPPLAKNIQYF; CDR3nt: TGTGCCAGCAGCCCCCCCCTAGCCAAAAACATTCAGTACTTC
v_gene: TRBV6-5; d_gene: TRBD2; abundance: -; j_gene: TRBJ2-1; CDR3aa: CASSKTSGSGHEQFF; CDR3nt: TGTGCCAGCAGTAAGACTAGCGGGAGTGGCCATGAGCAGTTCTTC
v_gene: TRBV9; d_gene: TRBD2; abundance: -; j_gene: TRBJ2-5; CDR3aa: CASSVGSGRRAQETQYF; CDR3nt: TGTGCCAGCAGCGTTGGTAGCGGGAGGAGGGCACAAGAGACCCAGTACTTC
v_gene: TRBV5-1; d_gene: TRBD1; abundance: -; j_gene: TRBJ1-2; CDR3aa: CASSPDGTGVYGYTF; CDR3nt: TGCGCCAGCAGTCCAGACGGGACAGGGGTTTATGGCTACACCTTC
v_gene: TRBV27; d_gene: -; abundance: -; j_gene: TRBJ2-6; CDR3aa: CASSPTGLSGANVLTF; CDR3nt: TGTGCCAGCAGTCCCACAGGGTTGTCGGGGGCCAACGTCCTGACTTTC
v_gene: TRBV2; d_gene: -; abundance: few; j_gene: TRBJ1-2; CDR3aa: CASSEGEDGYTF; CDR3nt: TGTGCCAGCAGTGAAGGGGAGGATGGCTACACCTTC
v_gene: TRBV10-3; d_gene: TRBD1; abundance: -; j_gene: TRBJ2-7; CDR3aa: CAISGQGPYEQYF; CDR3nt: TGTGCCATCAGTGGACAGGGACCCTACGAGCAGTACTTC
v_gene: TRBV28; d_gene: -; abundance: -; j_gene: TRBJ2-1; CDR3aa: CASSDDNNEQFF; CDR3nt: TGTGCCAGCAGTGACGACAACAATGAGCAGTTCTTC
v_gene: TRBV6-6; d_gene: TRBD1; abundance: once; j_gene: TRBJ1-5; CDR3aa: CASRPPGQGALQPQHF; CDR3nt: TGTGCCAGCAGGCCTCCGGGACAGGGGGCCCTTCAGCCCCAGCATTTT
v_gene: TRBV6-5; d_gene: -; abundance: -; j_gene: TRBJ2-3; CDR3aa: CASSIRTTTDTQYF; CDR3nt: TGTGCCAGCAGCATCCGGACCACCACGGATACGCAGTATTTT
v_gene: TRBV7-6; d_gene: -; abundance: -; j_gene: TRBJ1-3; CDR3aa: CASSLSSSSGNTIYF; CDR3nt: TGTGCCAGCAGCTTATCCAGTTCCTCTGGAAACACCATATATTTT
v_gene: TRBV2; d_gene: -; abundance: -; j_gene: TRBJ2-6; CDR3aa: CASSDRTAGANVLTF; CDR3nt: TGTGCCAGCAGTGATCGGACAGCTGGGGCCAACGTCCTGACTTTC
v_gene: TRBV11-2; d_gene: -; abundance: -; j_gene: TRBJ2-2; CDR3aa: CASSPGSTGELFF; CDR3nt: TGTGCCAGCAGCCCCGGGAGCACCGGGGAGCTGTTTTTT
v_gene: TRBV11-3; d_gene: TRBD2; abundance: -; j_gene: TRBJ2-3; CDR3aa: CASSPGTSGQDTQYF; CDR3nt: TGTGCCAGCAGCCCCGGGACTAGCGGGCAAGATACGCAGTATTTT
v_gene: TRBV7-3; d_gene: -; abundance: -; j_gene: TRBJ1-1; CDR3aa: CASSSQGVGEAFF; CDR3nt: TGTGCCAGCAGCTCTCAGGGAGTGGGGGAAGCTTTCTTT
v_gene: TRBV5-1; d_gene: -; abundance: -; j_gene: TRBJ2-2; CDR3aa: CASSNGAPSHTGELFF; CDR3nt: TGCGCCAGCAGCAACGGGGCCCCCTCCCACACCGGGGAGCTGTTTTTT
v_gene: TRBV2; d_gene: -; abundance: once; j_gene: TRBJ2-5; CDR3aa: CASSDTETQYF; CDR3nt: TGTGCCAGCAGTGATACGGAGACCCAGTACTTC
v_gene: TRBV7-9; d_gene: TRBD1; abundance: -; j_gene: TRBJ2-5; CDR3aa: CASSPSGTGGKETQYF; CDR3nt: TGTGCCAGCAGCCCCTCCGGGACAGGGGGTAAAGAGACCCAGTACTTC
v_gene: TRBV11-3; d_gene: TRBD2; abundance: -; j_gene: TRBJ2-1; CDR3aa: CASSPGLAGVGNEQFF; CDR3nt: TGTGCCAGCAGCCCCGGACTAGCGGGAGTCGGCAATGAGCAGTTCTTC
v_gene: TRBV28; d_gene: TRBD2; abundance: -; j_gene: TRBJ2-1; CDR3aa: CASRRTSGSAPNEQFF; CDR3nt: TGTGCCAGCAGGCGGACTAGCGGGAGTGCCCCAAATGAGCAGTTCTTC
v_gene: TRBV5-1; d_gene: TRBD2; abundance: many; j_gene: TRBJ2-5; CDR3aa: CASSLPAGDQETQYF; CDR3nt: TGCGCCAGCAGCTTACCAGCGGGAGATCAAGAGACCCAGTACTTC
v_gene: TRBV7-2; d_gene: -; abundance: -; j_gene: TRBJ2-3; CDR3aa: CASSLLARASSDTQYF; CDR3nt: TGTGCCAGCAGCTTACTCGCGCGGGCTTCATCAGATACGCAGTATTTT
v_gene: TRBV7-2; d_gene: -; abundance: -; j_gene: TRBJ2-1; CDR3aa: CASSIGQYQEQFF; CDR3nt: TGTGCCAGCAGCATAGGACAATATCAGGAGCAGTTCTTC
v_gene: TRBV9; d_gene: -; abundance: -; j_gene: TRBJ1-1; CDR3aa: CASSENPGLSQAFF; CDR3nt: TGTGCCAGCAGCGAGAACCCAGGGCTCTCGCAAGCTTTCTTT
v_gene: TRBV7-3; d_gene: -; abundance: -; j_gene: TRBJ1-2; CDR3aa: CASSLNRQGYGYTF; CDR3nt: TGTGCCAGCAGCTTAAATCGGCAGGGCTATGGCTACACCTTC
v_gene: TRBV30; d_gene: -; abundance: few; j_gene: TRBJ1-1; CDR3aa: CAWSIIPTTDEAFF; CDR3nt: TGTGCCTGGAGCATAATACCTACGACCGATGAAGCTTTCTTT
v_gene: TRBV6-5; d_gene: -; abundance: -; j_gene: TRBJ2-5; CDR3aa: CASTPPGEETQYF; CDR3nt: TGTGCCAGCACCCCTCCGGGAGAAGAGACCCAGTACTTC
v_gene: TRBV6-5; d_gene: -; abundance: few; j_gene: TRBJ2-1; CDR3aa: CASSYVTQGTSVKQFF; CDR3nt: TGTGCCAGCAGTTACGTTACGCAGGGGACGTCGGTAAAGCAGTTCTTC
v_gene: TRBV5-1; d_gene: -; abundance: -; j_gene: TRBJ1-1; CDR3aa: CASSSWGDTEAFF; CDR3nt: TGCGCCAGCAGCTCGTGGGGGGACACTGAAGCTTTCTTT
v_gene: TRBV7-9; d_gene: TRBD2; abundance: few; j_gene: TRBJ2-4; CDR3aa: CASSFKNLGLAGESNIQYF; CDR3nt: TGTGCCAGCAGCTTCAAAAATCTGGGACTAGCGGGAGAAAGTAACATTCAGTACTTC
v_gene: TRBV11-2; d_gene: TRBD2; abundance: -; j_gene: TRBJ2-1; CDR3aa: CASSAIAGRGGNEQFF; CDR3nt: TGTGCCAGCAGCGCAATAGCGGGAAGGGGTGGCAATGAGCAGTTCTTC
v_gene: TRBV28; d_gene: -; abundance: once; j_gene: TRBJ2-7; CDR3aa: CASISLVSSYEQYF; CDR3nt: TGTGCCAGCATTTCCCTCGTCAGCTCCTACGAGCAGTACTTC
v_gene: TRBV7-9; d_gene: -; abundance: few; j_gene: TRBJ1-2; CDR3aa: CASSLDGGNYGYTF; CDR3nt: TGTGCCAGCAGCTTAGATGGGGGGAACTATGGCTACACCTTC
v_gene: TRBV4-1; d_gene: TRBD2; abundance: -; j_gene: TRBJ2-7; CDR3aa: CASSPTSALIYEQYF; CDR3nt: TGCGCCAGCAGCCCTACTAGCGCGCTGATCTACGAGCAGTACTTC
v_gene: TRBV7-8; d_gene: -; abundance: -; j_gene: TRBJ2-2; CDR3aa: CASSVRFRDSDTGELFF; CDR3nt: TGTGCCAGCAGCGTCAGATTCCGGGACTCGGACACCGGGGAGCTGTTTTTT
v_gene: TRBV28; d_gene: -; abundance: few; j_gene: TRBJ1-1; CDR3aa: CASSILGGDTEAFF; CDR3nt: TGTGCCAGCAGTATCTTGGGCGGCGACACTGAAGCTTTCTTT
v_gene: TRBV9; d_gene: -; abundance: -; j_gene: TRBJ2-5; CDR3aa: CASSVSPKGSETQYF; CDR3nt: TGTGCCAGCAGCGTATCGCCGAAGGGTTCAGAGACCCAGTACTTC
v_gene: TRBV28; d_gene: -; abundance: -; j_gene: TRBJ2-7; CDR3aa: CASSFGGSYEQYF; CDR3nt: TGTGCCAGCAGTTTTGGCGGCTCCTACGAGCAGTACTTC
v_gene: TRBV19; d_gene: TRBD1; abundance: -; j_gene: TRBJ1-2; CDR3aa: CASSIVGTVNYGYTF; CDR3nt: TGTGCCAGTAGTATAGTCGGGACAGTTAACTATGGCTACACCTTC